The rows below give T cell receptor beta chains drawn from one sample of a study of T-cell reconstitution after alpha-beta-depleted transplantation in children. TCRdb redid the calling of the PCR reads with MiXCR, one entry per CDR3 protein. Of about 210,000 distinct CDR3 sequences listed, around a sixth are singletons. The input for sequencing was PBMCs, mostly from graft donor cells, taken 360 days after TCRalphabeta/CD19-depleted stem cell transplant. Source of these receptors: a male patient aged 2-15 years who had a stem cell transplant for acute lymphoblastic leukemia, so the T cells may come from the graft donor. CDR3s include the opening cysteine and the closing phenylalanine or tryptophan. The order of the fields is V gene, clone size, D gene, J gene, CDR3 protein, CDR3 DNA. D genes are given only for firm matches. Clone size, where shown, is once, few, many, or a class for clones that have expanded.

TRBV7-3	NA	NA	TRBJ2-3	CASSLGGPGDTQYF	TGTGCCAGCAGCTTAGGGGGTCCGGGAGATACGCAGTATTTT
TRBV5-6	few	TRBD1	TRBJ1-4	CASSPGGRGSEKLFF	TGTGCCAGCAGCCCTGGAGGCAGGGGGAGCGAAAAACTGTTTTTT
TRBV28	many	TRBD1	TRBJ2-7	CASRTGGYEQYF	TGTGCCAGCAGGACAGGGGGCTACGAGCAGTACTTC
TRBV29-1	few	TRBD1	TRBJ2-3	CSVGGSLTTDTQYF	TGCAGCGTAGGGGGCAGCCTCACCACAGATACGCAGTATTTT
TRBV29-1	many	NA	TRBJ2-2	CSVRSGPAGELFF	TGCAGCGTTCGGTCAGGGCCGGCCGGGGAGCTGTTTTTT
TRBV30	few	TRBD1	TRBJ1-4	CAWSDRGPDLDEKLFF	TGTGCCTGGAGTGACAGGGGCCCGGACCTAGATGAAAAACTGTTTTTT
TRBV20-1	few	NA	TRBJ2-1	CSASLAHPGNEQFF	TGCAGTGCTTCGCTAGCTCATCCAGGAAATGAGCAGTTCTTC
TRBV7-6	NA	TRBD1	TRBJ1-4	CASSQGQGQNEKLFF	TGTGCCAGCAGTCAGGGACAGGGCCAGAATGAAAAACTGTTTTTT
TRBV25-1	many	TRBD1	TRBJ2-7	CASSLRDRAYEQYF	TGTGCCAGCAGTCTCCGGGACAGAGCCTACGAGCAGTACTTC
TRBV5-1	few	NA	TRBJ2-5	CASSLTEPIQETQYF	TGCGCCAGCAGCTTGACCGAACCCATTCAAGAGACCCAGTACTTC
TRBV15	many	TRBD1	TRBJ2-2	CATSRGWDSPYYTGELFF	TGTGCCACCAGCAGAGGTTGGGACAGCCCCTACTACACCGGGGAGCTGTTTTTT
TRBV5-1	few	NA	TRBJ2-2	CASQDSANTGELFF	TGCGCCAGCCAAGACAGTGCTAACACCGGGGAGCTGTTTTTT
TRBV20-1	once	TRBD1	TRBJ2-4	CSAPGQGDNIQYF	TGCAGTGCTCCCGGACAGGGCGACAACATTCAGTACTTC
TRBV29-1	NA	NA	TRBJ2-7	CSAEAQGTYEQYF	TGCAGCGCCGAAGCACAGGGTACTTACGAGCAGTACTTC
TRBV14	NA	TRBD1	TRBJ1-1	CASSQSQWTGGTEAFF	TGTGCCAGCAGCCAATCACAGTGGACAGGGGGGACTGAAGCTTTCTTT
TRBV10-3	many	NA	TRBJ2-7	CAISEASGEQYF	TGTGCCATCAGTGAGGCGTCTGGCGAGCAGTACTTC
TRBV5-1	few	NA	TRBJ1-1	CASSLEVGASMNTEAFF	TGCGCCAGCAGCTTGGAGGTAGGGGCTTCCATGAACACTGAAGCTTTCTTT
TRBV28	few	TRBD2	TRBJ2-3	CASSPGLAGGRRTQYF	TGTGCCAGCAGTCCGGGACTAGCGGGGGGACGTCGTACGCAGTATTTT
TRBV4-2	NA	TRBD2	TRBJ2-2	CASSRLADNTGELFF	TGTGCCAGCAGTCGACTAGCGGATAACACCGGGGAGCTGTTTTTT
TRBV3-1	few	NA	TRBJ2-1	CASSQGDSAEWNEQFF	TGTGCCAGCAGCCAAGGAGATAGCGCTGAGTGGAATGAGCAGTTCTTC
TRBV21-1	NA	NA	TRBJ1-4	CASSPWAARMKNCFF	NA
TRBV7-8	few	NA	TRBJ2-3	CASSWGTSASTDTQYF	TGTGCCAGCAGTTGGGGGACAAGTGCTAGCACAGATACGCAGTATTTT
TRBV10-3	NA	TRBD1	TRBJ2-2	CATTRGQGAIGELFF	TGTGCCACCACTCGGGGACAGGGGGCTATCGGGGAGCTGTTTTTT
TRBV12-3/TRBV12-4	NA	TRBD1	TRBJ2-1	CASSLLRDSRYNEQFF	TGTGCCAGCAGTTTACTCCGGGACAGCCGCTACAATGAGCAGTTCTTC
TRBV11-2	few	TRBD2	TRBJ2-1	CASSFSSGSNEQFF	TGTGCCAGCAGCTTCTCTAGCGGAAGCAATGAGCAGTTCTTC
TRBV11-2	few	NA	TRBJ2-7	CASSLRRGRVYEQYF	TGTGCCAGCAGCTTAAGGAGGGGCAGGGTCTACGAGCAGTACTTC
TRBV7-8	NA	TRBD1	TRBJ2-7	CASSLGTAGYEQYF	TGTGCCAGCAGCCTCGGGACAGCAGGCTACGAGCAGTACTTC
TRBV11-3	few	NA	TRBJ2-7	CASSYSRAYEQYF	TGTGCCAGCAGCTATTCCAGGGCCTACGAGCAGTACTTC
TRBV11-3	NA	TRBD2	TRBJ2-7	CASSLVTSGGTSSYEQYF	TGTGCCAGCAGCTTAGTGACTAGCGGGGGGACCAGCTCCTACGAGCAGTACTTC
TRBV5-1	few	NA	TRBJ1-1	CASQDSGPEAFF	TGCGCCAGCCAAGACAGCGGGCCTGAAGCTTTCTTT
TRBV6-5	few	NA	TRBJ2-2	CASSYGTGPLTGELFF	TGTGCCAGCAGTTACGGTACCGGGCCACTAACCGGGGAGCTGTTTTTT
TRBV5-1	NA	NA	TRBJ1-1	CASSGGEGKAEAFF	TGCGCCAGCTCCGGAGGGGAAGGAAAAGCTGAAGCTTTCTTT
TRBV12-3/TRBV12-4	few	NA	TRBJ1-1	CASSLSVSEAFF	TGTGCCAGCAGTTTATCGGTTAGCGAAGCTTTCTTT
TRBV7-2	few	NA	TRBJ1-1	CASSWRDSGSSEAFF	TGTGCCAGCAGCTGGAGGGACTCTGGGTCTTCTGAAGCTTTCTTT
TRBV9	few	TRBD2	TRBJ2-1	CASSLRLATNEQFF	TGTGCCAGCAGCCTACGACTAGCTACCAATGAGCAGTTCTTC
TRBV5-5	few	TRBD1	TRBJ2-3	CASSRDRTDTQYF	TGTGCCAGCAGCAGGGACAGAACCGATACGCAGTATTTT
TRBV20-1	NA	NA	TRBJ2-2	CSAPRTSGELFF	TGCAGTGCTCCCCGGACGTCCGGGGAGCTGTTTTTT
TRBV7-8	many	NA	TRBJ2-5	CASSLNGPQETQYF	TGTGCCAGCAGCTTAAATGGGCCCCAAGAGACCCAGTACTTC
TRBV7-2	once	NA	TRBJ2-3	CASSLVSASTSRDTQYF	TGTGCCAGCAGCTTAGTAAGCGCCTCAACCTCACGAGATACGCAGTATTTT
TRBV3-1	NA	NA	TRBJ2-3	CASSFLGSRTDTQYF	TGTGCCAGCAGCTTCTTAGGATCTCGGACAGATACGCAGTATTTT
TRBV15	NA	NA	TRBJ2-7	CATSRATPAYEQYF	TGTGCCACCAGCAGAGCGACACCTGCCTACGAGCAGTACTTC
TRBV7-2	few	TRBD2	TRBJ2-3	CASSLGTSGSGTDTQYF	TGTGCCAGCAGCTTAGGGACTAGCGGGTCCGGCACAGATACGCAGTATTTT
TRBV7-2	NA	NA	TRBJ2-7	CASSLPQGYEQYF	TGTGCCAGCAGCTTACCCCAGGGCTACGAGCAGTACTTC
TRBV6-5	NA	NA	TRBJ1-1	CASTVPDRFMNTEAFF	TGTGCCAGCACCGTACCCGATCGGTTCATGAACACTGAAGCTTTCTTT
TRBV27	many	NA	TRBJ2-7	CASSLSTIYEQYF	TGTGCCAGCAGTTTATCGACGATCTACGAGCAGTACTTC
TRBV20-1	NA	TRBD2	TRBJ2-5	CRAPLAGGRAPETQYF	TGCAGGGCTCCACTAGCGGGGGGGCGGGCTCCAGAGACCCAGTACTTC
TRBV12-3/TRBV12-4	NA	TRBD1	TRBJ1-2	CASSGIWTGVHHGYTF	TGTGCCAGCAGCGGTATCTGGACAGGGGTTCACCATGGCTACACCTTC
TRBV5-1	few	TRBD2	TRBJ2-1	CASSRLSGGSSSYNEQFF	TGCGCCAGCAGCAGGTTGTCGGGAGGGTCTTCCTCCTACAATGAGCAGTTCTTC
TRBV7-2	few	TRBD1	TRBJ2-4	CASSFPGQEQYF	TGTGCCAGCAGCTTCCCGGGACAGGAACAGTACTTC
TRBV5-1	few	NA	TRBJ2-5	CASRGQRLIQETQYF	TGCGCCAGCAGGGGTCAGCGGCTGATCCAAGAGACCCAGTACTTC